The sequence of this TCR beta chain was determined in a study of T-cell reconstitution after alpha-beta-depleted transplantation in children. Study-level results: Surviving thymic progenitors and recipient T cells were the source of high TCRbeta diversity at day 60 in some patients. The origin of alpha-beta T cells about two months after transplant was reportedly several hundred expanded graft clones. At the one-year point after transplant, T-cell counts and TCRbeta diversity were found to come mostly from T cells that had been newly produced.

The CDR3 extends over 12 amino acids. Germline CDR1 and CDR2: GTSNPN and SVGIG (reference sequence). The V gene lost 1 base and the J gene lost 8 bases, with 9 bases spanning the gap. The TCRbeta library was prepared with unique molecular identifiers. TCRdb used MiXCR to reprocess the PCR reads, holding one entry per CDR3 protein. The table lists about 830,000 distinct CDR3 sequences, 16% of them singletons. This clonotype was detected only a few times. Its cognate antigen is unknown. The V call is TRBV30, the J call TRBJ1-3; possibly TRBD1 for D (5 bases). This sequence originates from a male patient under 18 who had a stem cell transplant for acute lymphoblastic leukemia, so the T cells may come from the graft donor. Sample: PBMCs, mostly from graft donor cells, taken 360 days after TCRalphabeta/CD19-depleted stem cell transplant. This CDR3 is CAWSGQMDTIYF. The CDR3 nucleotides are TGTGCCTGGAGTGGACAGATGGACACCATATATTTT.